The rows below give T cell receptor beta chains drawn from one sample of a study of cytomegalovirus exposure and HLA in healthy donors. TCRdb's copy holds only in-frame clones and misses some; the assay was immunoSEQ multiplex PCR. Among around 71,000 clones listed, roughly 60% were seen once. The sample consisted of PBMCs. These receptors were obtained from a man younger than 40 in good health and CMV-seropositive. The CDR3 runs from the conserved cysteine through the conserved F or W. D genes are given only for firm matches. For some rows the clone size is stated as once, few or many, or as a class when expanded; others skip it.

V	D	size	J	CDR3	DNA
TRBV6-1	TRBD1	once	TRBJ1-2	CATLRGRAYGYTF	TGTGCCACCCTCAGGGGGCGCGCCTATGGCTACACCTTC
TRBV7-9	NA	NA	TRBJ1-2	CASSFGSADIGGYTF	TGTGCCAGCAGCTTTGGTTCCGCGGACATCGGGGGCTACACCTTC
TRBV5-5	NA	once	TRBJ1-1	CASSLDPVNTEAFF	TGTGCCAGCAGCTTGGACCCGGTGAACACTGAAGCTTTCTTT
TRBV4-1	TRBD2	NA	TRBJ2-3	CASSQERAGSTDTQYF	TGCGCCAGCAGCCAAGAACGAGCGGGGTCCACAGATACGCAGTATTTT
TRBV5-5	NA	NA	TRBJ1-1	CASRAGQTSTEAFF	TGTGCCAGCAGGGCCGGACAAACAAGCACTGAAGCTTTCTTT
TRBV14	TRBD2	few	TRBJ2-7	CASSQDRLAYEQYF	TGTGCCAGCAGCCAAGATCGACTAGCTTATGAGCAGTACTTC
TRBV30	NA	NA	TRBJ1-2	CAWSGPWARNNYGYTF	TGTGCCTGGAGTGGCCCGTGGGCACGAAATAACTATGGCTACACCTTC
TRBV4-1	TRBD2	once	TRBJ2-1	CASSTRTSQRTQFF	TGCGCCAGCAGCACCCGGACTAGCCAGCGTACGCAGTTCTTC
TRBV12-5	TRBD2	NA	TRBJ2-1	CASGLRTGGETYEQFF	TGTGCTAGTGGTTTGAGGACGGGAGGCGAAACCTATGAGCAGTTCTTC
TRBV4-3	NA	NA	TRBJ2-1	CASSQDPARGQFF	TGCGCCAGCAGCCAAGACCCAGCTAGGGGACAGTTCTTC
TRBV28	NA	NA	TRBJ1-3	CASKQNSGNTIYF	TGTGCCAGCAAACAGAACTCTGGAAACACCATATATTTT
TRBV11-2	TRBD2	NA	TRBJ2-2	CASSRLAPSTGELFF	TGTGCCAGCAGCCGACTAGCACCTTCCACCGGGGAGCTGTTTTTT
TRBV10-2	TRBD2	NA	TRBJ2-2	CASSERRGVWTGELFF	TGCGCCAGCAGTGAGCGGCGGGGGGTGTGGACCGGGGAGCTGTTTTTT
TRBV5-1	NA	once	TRBJ2-7	CASSLGQGHSTGEQYF	TGCGCCAGCAGCTTGGGTCAGGGCCACTCTACTGGGGAGCAGTACTTC
TRBV7-9	TRBD2	NA	TRBJ2-7	CASSFPIAGASEQYF	TGTGCCAGCAGCTTCCCTATAGCGGGAGCAAGTGAGCAGTACTTC
TRBV28	TRBD2	NA	TRBJ2-1	CASSYGTSGRGTYNEQFF	TGTGCCAGCAGTTACGGGACTAGCGGGAGAGGAACCTACAATGAGCAGTTCTTC
TRBV4-2	TRBD2	few	TRBJ2-3	CASSLNSGGSTDTQYF	TGTGCCAGCAGCCTAAATTCGGGGGGAAGCACAGATACGCAGTATTTT
TRBV7-8	TRBD2	NA	TRBJ2-3	CASSFTSGSMVDTQYF	TGTGCCAGCAGCTTTACTAGCGGGAGCATGGTAGATACGCAGTATTTT
TRBV6-1	NA	NA	TRBJ1-5	CASSGDTVGHQPQHF	TGTGCCAGCAGTGGGGACACCGTGGGGCATCAGCCCCAGCATTTT
TRBV6-5	NA	NA	TRBJ2-7	CASSPVRPGLYEQYF	TGTGCCAGCAGTCCTGTTCGCCCGGGACTTTACGAGCAGTACTTC
TRBV5-1	NA	NA	TRBJ2-7	CASSFLRGGEQYF	TGCGCCAGCAGCTTTCTGAGGGGGGGAGAGCAGTACTTC
TRBV4-3	TRBD1	NA	TRBJ2-1	CASSAQDRGNEQFF	TGCGCCAGCAGCGCCCAGGACAGGGGGAATGAGCAGTTCTTC
TRBV25-1	NA	NA	TRBJ2-1	CASSEYAGSNEQFF	TGTGCCAGCAGTGAATATGCAGGGTCCAATGAGCAGTTCTTC
TRBV28	NA	NA	TRBJ1-4	CASTYGGRGEKLFF	TGTGCCAGCACCTACGGGGGAAGAGGAGAAAAACTGTTTTTT
TRBV10-1	TRBD2	few	TRBJ2-3	CASSRTRTSGRGNDTQYF	TGCGCCAGCAGTCGAACGAGGACTAGCGGGAGGGGGAACGATACGCAGTATTTT
TRBV23-1	NA	NA	TRBJ1-5	CASRRLETNQPQHF	TGCGCCAGCAGGCGTCTGGAGACCAATCAGCCCCAGCATTTT
TRBV2	TRBD2	NA	TRBJ2-7	CASSVLAGAGVYEQYF	TGTGCCAGCAGTGTCCTAGCGGGGGCTGGAGTCTACGAGCAGTACTTC
TRBV6-4	NA	NA	TRBJ2-3	CASSVVAFSTDTQYF	TGTGCCAGCAGTGTGGTAGCGTTTAGCACAGATACGCAGTATTTT
TRBV15	NA	NA	TRBJ1-5	CATSRGSIEQHF	TGTGCCACCAGCAGAGGGTCTATCGAACAGCATTTT
TRBV19	TRBD2	NA	TRBJ2-1	CASSIGTSGRNYEQFF	TGTGCCAGTAGTATCGGGACTAGCGGGAGGAATTATGAGCAGTTCTTC